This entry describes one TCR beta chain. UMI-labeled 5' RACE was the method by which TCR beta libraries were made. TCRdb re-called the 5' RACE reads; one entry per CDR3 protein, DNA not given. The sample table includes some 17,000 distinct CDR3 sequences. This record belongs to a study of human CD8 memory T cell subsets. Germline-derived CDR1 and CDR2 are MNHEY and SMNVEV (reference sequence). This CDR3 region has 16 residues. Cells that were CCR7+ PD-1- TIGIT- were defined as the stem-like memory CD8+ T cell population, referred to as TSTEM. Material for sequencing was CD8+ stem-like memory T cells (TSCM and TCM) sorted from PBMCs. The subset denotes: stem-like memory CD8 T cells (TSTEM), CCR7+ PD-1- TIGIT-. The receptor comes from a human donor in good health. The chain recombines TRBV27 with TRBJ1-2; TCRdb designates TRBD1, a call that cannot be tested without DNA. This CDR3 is CASSPSPGQINYGYTF.